The T cell receptor beta chain described here comes from a study of metastatic and nonmetastatic thyroid tumors. Turning to the study itself: Repertoires were compared across blood and tumor or nodule tissue from malignant and benign thyroid patients.

In the original processing: The authors used CDR3 differences across clinicopathological groups to build a distant-metastasis classifier for papillary thyroid cancer. Using MiXCR, TCRdb re-called clones from the PCR reads. TCRdb's processing, not the authors', yielded these V and J calls. The table has about 20,000 clones, roughly 36% seen once. Germline V gene data show CDR1 as SGHRS and CDR2 as YFSETQ. This CDR3 contains 16 residues. Thyroid surgery had not been preceded by any treatment in any patient. The sample holds one count of this clone. One end of the junction does not line up with germline, which may come from a read error.

The sequence was collected from a male donor with papillary thyroid cancer or a benign thyroid nodule (not recorded which). Some clones in this sample may be carry-over from other donors' samples. Sequencing was performed on tumor tissue. The V gene is TRBV5-1, the J gene TRBJ1-3; maybe TRBD1 (5 bases). The CDR3 sequence: CASSLAKGVTGNTIYF. In DNA form, the CDR3 reads TGCGCAAGCAGCTTGGCTAAAGGGGTGACTGGAAACACCATATATTTT. Based on the CDR3 plus reference TRBV5-1 and TRBJ1-3, the full variable domain is KAGVTQTPRYLIKTRGQQVTLSCSPISGHRSVSWYQQTPGQGLQFLFEYFSETQRNKGNFPGRFSGRQFSNSRSEMNVSTLELGDSALYLCASSLAKGVTGNTIYFGEGSWLTVV.